The 15 T cell receptor beta chains reported below all come from one sample, sequenced in a study of cytomegalovirus exposure and HLA in healthy donors. A multiplex PCR was run with 60 Vbeta primers and 13 Jbeta primers. TCRdb keeps only in-frame clones here, not all; method: immunoSEQ multiplex PCR. The sample consists of fewer than 300,000 clones, roughly 85% of them appearing once. Sequencing was done on a sample of PBMCs. These receptors all come from a man aged 35 to 55 in good health and CMV-seropositive.

The CDR3 region is CASSHRGGAYNEQFF. The CDR3 DNA follows: TGTGCCAGCAGCCACCGCGGGGGGGCCTACAATGAGCAGTTCTTC. The chain links TRBV7-8 to TRBJ2-1; 9 bases are a match to TRBD2. V gave up 5 bases and J gave up 2 bases; unmatched junction bases: 4. The CDR3 is made up of 15 amino acids. Looked up from germline, CDR1 is SGHVS and CDR2 is FQNEAQ.

This clone was observed a handful of times. Other DNA sequences in this sample translate to the same CDR3. V usage is TRBV28 and J usage is TRBJ1-4; TRBD1 is a possible D gene (6 bases). V was pared by 8 bases and J by 4 bases, with 11 bases between. Germline loops: CDR1 MDHEN, CDR2 SYDVKM. The length of the CDR3 is 13 residues. The CDR3: CASQGQNNEKLFF. As DNA, the CDR3 is TGTGCCAGCCAGGGGCAAAATAATGAAAAACTGTTTTTT.

The J gene is TRBJ1-2, the V gene TRBV6-5; 7 bases are a match to TRBD1. The J segment lost 5 bases and the V segment lost 8 bases, leaving 11 bases of the junction unmatched. CDR1 is MNHEY, CDR2 SVGAGI, per germline. The length of the CDR3 is 14 residues. Written as DNA, the CDR3 is TGTGCCAGCCGGGGCAGGGGGAGAGGATATGGCTACACCTTC. Translating it yields CASRGRGRGYGYTF.

DNA of the CDR3: TGTGCCAGCAGTTGGGCGGGGAGTGGAGATACGCAGTATTTT. It specifies CASSWAGSGDTQYF. This chain connects TRBV7-3 to TRBJ2-3; possibly TRBD2 for D (6 bases). The ends were cut back, 6 bases at V and 5 bases at J, with 15 bases in the middle. The CDR3 loop spans 14 amino acids. Germline CDR1 reads SGHTA; CDR2 reads FQGTGA. Full variable domain (missing parts from reference TRBV7-3 and TRBJ2-3): GAGVSQTPSNKVTEKGKYVELRCDPISGHTALYWYRQSLGQGPEFLIYFQGTGAADDSGLPNDRFFAVRPEGSVSTLKIQRTERGDSAVYLCASSWAGSGDTQYFGPGTRLTVL.

The V call is TRBV5-4, the J call TRBJ2-1; 10 bases fit TRBD2. The CDR3 runs 17 residues. The V gene's germline CDR1 is SGHNT and CDR2 YYREEE (reference sequence). Losses at the gene ends were 3 bases for V and 4 bases for J; bases not matched to a gene: 10. CDR3 sequence reads: CASSYPLAGARYNEQFF. The CDR3 nucleotides are TGTGCCAGCAGCTACCCTCTAGCGGGAGCAAGGTACAATGAGCAGTTCTTC. Full variable domain (remainder filled in from reference TRBV5-4 and TRBJ2-1): ETGVTQSPTHLIKTRGQQVTLRCSSQSGHNTVSWYQQALGQGPQFIFQYYREEENGRGNFPPRFSGLQFPNYSSELNVNALELDDSALYLCASSYPLAGARYNEQFFGPGTRLTVL.

The chain employs TRBV7-2 and TRBJ1-1; D is ambiguous. The CDR3 length is 13 residues. V was cut by 4 bases and J by 7 bases, with 13 bases left in between. From germline, CDR1 is SGHTA and CDR2 FQGNSA. Here the CDR3 DNA reads TGTGCCAGCAGCTCAAGGACTGGGAATGAAGCTTTCTTT. This encodes CASSSRTGNEAFF.

The chain carries TRBV28 and TRBJ1-1; D is undetermined. The CDR3 is 17 amino acids. Germline V gene sequence: CDR1 MDHEN, CDR2 SYDVKM. V shed 1 base and J shed 1 base, with 16 bases lying between them. This CDR3 is CASSLYPSGVENTEAFF. The CDR3 DNA follows: TGTGCCAGCAGTTTATACCCTAGCGGGGTCGAGAACACTGAAGCTTTCTTT.

J is TRBJ2-7 and V is TRBV7-6; D not certain. Trimming shortened V by 4 bases and J by 0 bases, and 7 bases separated the two germline ends. The CDR3 has 13 amino acids. The germline V gene has CDR1 SGHVS and CDR2 FNYEAQ. CDR3 DNA: TGTGCCAGCAGCTATTCTTCCTCCTACGAGCAGTACTTC. This sequence encodes CASSYSSSYEQYF.

This chain connects TRBV6-1 to TRBJ2-3, with a tentative D call TRBD2 (5 bases). In germline, CDR1 is MNHNS, CDR2 SASEGT. The CDR3 covers 13 residues. Trimming pared 10 bases from V and 2 bases from J, leaving 13 bases between. The CDR3: CATREYSTDTQYF. The CDR3, as DNA: TGTGCCACCCGGGAATATTCCACAGATACGCAGTATTTT.

The chain links TRBV2 to TRBJ1-2; D gene unclear. Trimming removed 6 bases at V and 5 bases at J, with 16 bases between. Per germline, CDR1 SNHLY and CDR2 FYNNEI. The CDR3 covers 14 residues. CDR3 protein: CASRDRHGGYGYTF. In DNA, the CDR3 is TGTGCCAGCAGAGATAGACATGGCGGGTATGGCTACACCTTC.

V usage is TRBV28 and J usage is TRBJ1-5; D unresolved. Trimming stripped 3 bases from V and 3 bases from J, with 9 bases between. This CDR3 is built from 14 residues. Germline CDR1 reads MDHEN; CDR2 reads SYDVKM. Written as DNA, the CDR3 is TGTGCCAGCAGTTTTCTAGCGTACAATCAGCCCCAGCATTTT. It yields the protein CASSFLAYNQPQHF.

The chain uses TRBV29-1 and TRBJ2-5, with 8 positions matching TRBD1. Judging by the DNA end, TRBJ2-7 fits better; the J call may be wrong. The CDR3 has 14 residues. Germline V CDR1 and CDR2: SQVTM, ANQGSEA. The CDR3 nucleotides read TGCAGCGTTTGGTTGAGGACAGGGCCCAACGAGCAGTACTTC. Its protein product is CSVWLRTGPNEQYF.

The chain is built from TRBV6-5 and TRBJ2-1, with 7 positions matching TRBD1. The CDR3 length is 14 residues. V lost 2 bases to trimming and J lost 4 bases; unmatched junction nucleotides: 2. Germline V gene data show CDR1 as MNHEY and CDR2 as SVGAGI. The CDR3 loop is CASSYMDRYNEQFF. CDR3 bases: TGTGCCAGCAGTTACATGGACAGGTACAATGAGCAGTTCTTC.

This clone has just one count. The rearrangement joins TRBV7-9 to TRBJ2-1; 8 nucleotides align to TRBD2. After removal of 5 bases from V and 15 bases from J, the junction contained 12 bases not matched to a gene. The germline gives CDR1 SEHNR, CDR2 FQNEAQ (reference sequence). There are 13 residues in the CDR3. This chain's CDR3 is CASSPRDGRAPFF. The CDR3 nucleotides are TGTGCCAGCAGCCCGAGGGACGGGAGGGCCCCGTTCTTC.

CDR3 sequence: CASSLHGGAVSNQPQHF. CDR3 nucleotide sequence: TGTGCCAGCAGTTTACACGGGGGGGCCGTTAGCAATCAGCCCCAGCATTTT. The chain joins TRBV27 to TRBJ1-5, with TRBD1 as a possible D gene (6 bases). The V gene's germline CDR1 is MNHEY and CDR2 SMNVEV (reference sequence). The CDR3 totals 17 residues. V was trimmed by 2 bases and J by 0 bases, leaving 14 bases between them.